This TCR beta chain comes out of a study of cytomegalovirus exposure and HLA in healthy donors. Overall study findings and caveats: Despite most TCR sequences being rare, some public TCRs occurred in many donors. The later analysis indicated that the majority of CMV-associated TCR beta chains appeared HLA-restricted. Follow-up analysis later connected one missense variant in DCLRE1C with trimming of TCR beta V- and J-genes.

Use of 60 Vbeta and 13 Jbeta primers characterized the PCR. Measured with immunoSEQ multiplex PCR; TCRdb has only the in-frame clones, and not every one. The sample comprises 130,000 or so clones, roughly 87% of which are singletons, and about 1.5% rests with the top ten. The CDR3 length is 13 residues. V lost 11 bases to trimming and J lost 4 bases, with 17 bases between them. The germline CDR1 and CDR2 sequences are SGHAT and FQNNGV. Points on this clone: Its cognate antigen is unknown.

This rearrangement joins TRBV11-2 to TRBJ1-1, with D maybe TRBD1 (5 bases). Sequenced material: PBMCs. This TCR derives from a woman aged 18-29 years in good health and CMV-seronegative. The CDR3 DNA follows: TGTGCCTCCTCTTGGGGGGAGAGCACTGAAGCTTTCTTT. As protein: CASSWGESTEAFF.